This T cell receptor beta chain was recovered during a study of CD8 T cells in Susac syndrome. RNA in amounts of roughly 0.5 to 1 ug was reverse transcribed with random hexamers. TCRdb reprocessed the immunoSEQ multiplex PCR reads with MiXCR, giving one entry per CDR3 protein. The sample contains 250,000 to 300,000 distinct CDR3 sequences, about 85% of which appear only once. This clonotype was observed a single time. The V gene lost 0 bases and the J gene lost 6 bases, with 14 bases spanning the gap. Germline assignment: CDR1 MNHEY and CDR2 SVGAGI. The CDR3 sequence is 16 residues long. The rearrangement links TRBV6-5 to TRBJ2-2; D is undetermined. Sequencing was performed on CD8+ T cells from PBMCs. This TCR was recovered from a human donor with multiple sclerosis. CDR3 DNA: TGTGCCAGCAGTTACTCGTTAGGAGTTTATGCCGGGGAGCTGTTTTTT. Encoded protein: CASSYSLGVYAGELFF.